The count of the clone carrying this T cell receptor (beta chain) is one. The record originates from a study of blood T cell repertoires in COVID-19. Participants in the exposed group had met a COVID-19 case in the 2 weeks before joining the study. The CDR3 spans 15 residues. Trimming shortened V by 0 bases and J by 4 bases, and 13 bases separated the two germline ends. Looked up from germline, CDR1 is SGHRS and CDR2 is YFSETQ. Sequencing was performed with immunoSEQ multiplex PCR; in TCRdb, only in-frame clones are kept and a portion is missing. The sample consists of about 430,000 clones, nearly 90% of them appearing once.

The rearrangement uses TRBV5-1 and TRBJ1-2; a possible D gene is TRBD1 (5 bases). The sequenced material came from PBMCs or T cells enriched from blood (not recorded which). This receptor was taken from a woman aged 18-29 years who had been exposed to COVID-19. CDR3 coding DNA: TGCGCCAGCAGCTTGGGGCAGGGTCCTACCTATGGCTACACCTTC. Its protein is CASSLGQGPTYGYTF.